This TCR beta chain was identified in a study of T cell clonality in common variable immunodeficiency (dated by TCRdb to the mid-2010s). This clone was detected many times. Its target antigen remains unknown. The sequence runs out 3 residues before the end of the CDR3; the remainder is reconstructed from the germline J gene. Equivalent amounts of genomic DNA from CVID and control samples were used as sequencing input. For every sample, a 60 bp segment covering the rearranged TCRbeta CDR3 region was amplified and then sequenced. The immunoSEQ assay, a bias-corrected multiplex PCR combined with high-throughput sequencing, was used for TCRbeta amplification. The paper's data handling went like this. Each unique nucleotide sequence was treated as a clone and annotated with V, D and J genes, copy number and frequency. Sequences were labeled productive if in frame, and non-productive if out of frame or containing stop codons. As previously described, clonality was computed from Shannon's entropy. Mean CDR3 Kyte-Doolittle hydropathy was derived from the predicted amino acid sequences of productive clones. Scaled V gene usage was hierarchically clustered using Manhattan distance and complete linkage with the R hclust function. Clone sharing by CDR3 amino acid sequence was assessed by resampling 12 repertoires per group over 100 rounds. Repertoires were searched for approximately 70 published EBV-specific and around 230 published CMV-specific TCRbeta sequences. After a couple of CVID samples that produced fewer than 10,000 sequences were dropped from the analysis, 45 or so CVID repertoires remained. TCRdb carries this immuneACCESS record with in-frame sequences only. Its versions omit some clonotypes, under half of them owing to an unresolved V gene in the studies checked, with the rest unexplained. D and trimming come from the DNA, and the V and J calls and clone size come from that table. This sample includes around 52,000 clones, and none of them was observed just once. The ten largest clones capture about 5% of the sample.

Inclusive of the bounding cysteine and phenylalanine, the CDR3 is 14 residues long. The DNA shown is the part of the CDR3 that was read: 33 bases, in frame from base 1. Trimmed from V: 8 bases; trimmed from J: 6 bases; junction bases lacking a gene match: 9. The germline V gene (reference sequence) gives CDR1 as SEHNR and CDR2 as FQNEAQ. Predominantly Caucasian heritage was noted among both the CVID patients and the healthy controls. Heparinized peripheral whole blood samples of about 4.5 to 9 ml were collected from each donor. Genomic DNA from adults with common variable immune deficiency (CVID) and from healthy adult controls was used to sequence TCRbeta CDR3 repertoires. The control group comprised around 22 healthy adult volunteers, some 12 female and about ten male, aged about 20 to 70 years with a mean age of approximately 31. Diluted blood was subjected to density centrifugation over Hypaque 1077 or Ficoll-Paque for isolation of peripheral blood mononuclear cells. Genomic DNA was obtained from unsorted mononuclear cells using either Qiagen column purification or a centrifugation-based method.

Points the paper makes about the study in general: It was noted by the authors that sequencing of the repertoires of T cell subpopulations would be needed to clarify the cause of the increased clonality in CVID. Correlations of repertoire features with clinical complications were constrained by heterogeneity among patients within the CVID cohort. Fewer TCRbeta clones were shared among CVID subjects than among healthy controls (p < 0.0001). Although equal DNA input was used, an average of about 81,820 unique sequences per sample was obtained for controls, compared with approximately 30,000 for CVID samples. CVID TCRbeta sequences were reported to have fewer deletions and N-nucleotide insertions and to lack highly modified clones with 13 or more V deletions. Compared with healthy controls, CVID subjects showed increased TCRbeta clonality (t-test p = 0.018), a feature most characteristic of about a third of subjects.

This clonotype was obtained from a person between 18 and 70 years old in good health. The V gene is TRBV7-9 and the J gene is TRBJ2-2; 7 central bases correspond to TRBD1. The sequencing input was peripheral blood mononuclear cells. Incomplete CDR3 DNA: TGTGCCAGCTCCGAGGACAGGTTGCCCGGGGAG. Its protein reads: CASSEDRLPGE. The CDR3 in its entirety is CASSEDRLPGELFF. The reference TRBV7-9 and TRBJ2-2 proteins fill in what lies around the CDR3, so the full variable domain reads DTGVSQNPRHKITKRGQNVTFRCDPISEHNRLYWYRQTLGQGPEFLTYFQNEAQLEKSRLLSDRFSAERPKGSFSTLEIQRTEQGDSAMYLCASSEDRLPGELFFGEGSRLTVL.